This TCR beta chain derives from a study of shared clonotypes between healthy human individuals. Study-wide context: Per donor, three plates held CD4 naive cells, three held CD4 memory, two held CD8 naive and one held CD8 memory. Whole-study findings and limits: Shared clonotypes across all four donors exceeded non-shared ones in generation probability.

On this clone: Antigen unknown. At one of its ends the junction is not consistent with the germline gene, which may arise from a read error.

CDR3 length equals 14 residues. Per the germline V gene, CDR1 is SNHLY and CDR2 is FYNNEI. Here immunoSEQ multiplex PCR was the method, and the copy in TCRdb shows in-frame clones only, minus some. The sample lists almost 750,000 clones, over 60% occurring once. The receptor was isolated from a woman in her 30s in good health. Sequencing was carried out using memory CD4+ T cells sorted from blood. The subset was: CD45RA-negative fraction. The chain couples TRBV2 to TRBJ1-2, with TRBD1 matching over 8 bases. CDR3: CASSGQGMDYSYTF. Here the CDR3 DNA reads TGTGCCAGCAGTGGACAGGGGATGGACTATAGCTACACCTTC.